Sequencing of this TCR beta chain was carried out in a study of blood T cell repertoires in COVID-19. V shed 0 bases and J shed 1 base, with 6 bases lying between them. The germline V gene has CDR1 LNHNV and CDR2 YYDKDF (reference sequence). This CDR3 contains 14 residues. As originally analysed: Cell counts per sample came from amplifying reference gene primers. Produced via immunoSEQ multiplex PCR; TCRdb's table is partial and in-frame only. That table furnishes V, J and clone size, whereas the DNA furnished D and trimming. Here the sample spans more than 200,000 clones, approximately 90% being singletons. Recruits, aged about 18 to 95 years, lived in under 25 US areas. In Cohort 3, a recovered donor had either two negative PCRs, clearance, or symptom resolution.

Sequenced material: PBMCs or T cells enriched from blood (not recorded which). This chain links TRBV15 with TRBJ1-1; no clear D. The sequence was collected from a woman in her 30s who had recovered from COVID-19. DNA of the CDR3: TGTGCCACCAGCAGAGATTCCAGGAACACTGAAGCTTTCTTT. It is translated as CATSRDSRNTEAFF.